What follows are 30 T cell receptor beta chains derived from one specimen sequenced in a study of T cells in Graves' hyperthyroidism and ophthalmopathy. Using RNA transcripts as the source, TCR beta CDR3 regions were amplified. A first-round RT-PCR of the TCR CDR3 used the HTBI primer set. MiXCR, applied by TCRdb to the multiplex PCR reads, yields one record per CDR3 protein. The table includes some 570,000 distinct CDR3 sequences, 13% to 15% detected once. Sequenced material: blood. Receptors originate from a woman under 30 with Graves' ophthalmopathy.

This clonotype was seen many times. Written as DNA, the CDR3 is TGTGCCAGCAGCTTTTTTTCGGGACCGTCCTACGAGCAGTACTTC. This codes for CASSFFSGPSYEQYF. The chain combines TRBV11-2 with TRBJ2-7; the D call may be TRBD1 or TRBD2 (5 bases each). The CDR3 is 15 residues long. The V end lost 3 bases, the J end lost 1 base, and 13 bases lay between the germline ends. The germline CDR1 and CDR2 sequences are SGHAT and FQNNGV.

In DNA, the CDR3 is TGTGCCAGCAGTCTTCTTAAGGGCTATCTCATGAACACTGAAGCTTTCTTT. Translated, it gives CASSLLKGYLMNTEAFF. The chain links TRBV28 to TRBJ1-1; the D is unclear. Per the germline V gene, CDR1 is MDHEN and CDR2 is SYDVKM. The CDR3 covers 17 residues. Trimming left V 5 bases short and J 0 bases short, with 19 bases between.

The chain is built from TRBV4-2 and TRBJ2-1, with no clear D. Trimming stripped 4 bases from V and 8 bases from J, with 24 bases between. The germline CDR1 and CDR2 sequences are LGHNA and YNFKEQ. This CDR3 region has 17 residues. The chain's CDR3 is CASSPQVVGPSVDEQFF. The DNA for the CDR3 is TGTGCCAGCAGCCCCCAAGTTGTAGGACCCAGTGTGGATGAGCAGTTCTTC.

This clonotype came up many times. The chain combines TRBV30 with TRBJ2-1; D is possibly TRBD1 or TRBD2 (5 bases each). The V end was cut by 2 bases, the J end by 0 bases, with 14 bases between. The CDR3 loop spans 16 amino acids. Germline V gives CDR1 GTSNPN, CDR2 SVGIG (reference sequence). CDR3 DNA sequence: TGTGCCTGGAGTCGGGGCACCAGTCGCTCCTACAATGAGCAGTTCTTC. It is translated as CAWSRGTSRSYNEQFF. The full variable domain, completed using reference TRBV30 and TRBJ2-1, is SQTIHQWPATLVQPVGSPLSLECTVEGTSNPNLYWYRQAAGRGLQLLFYSVGIGQISSEVPQNLSASRPQDRQFILSSKKLLLSDSGFYLCAWSRGTSRSYNEQFFGPGTRLTVL.

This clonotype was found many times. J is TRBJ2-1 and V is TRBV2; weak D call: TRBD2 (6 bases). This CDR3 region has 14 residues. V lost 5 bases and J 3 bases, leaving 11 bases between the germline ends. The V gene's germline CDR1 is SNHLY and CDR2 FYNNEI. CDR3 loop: CASSSGGNYNEQFF. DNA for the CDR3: TGTGCCAGCAGTTCAGGCGGGAACTACAATGAGCAGTTCTTC.

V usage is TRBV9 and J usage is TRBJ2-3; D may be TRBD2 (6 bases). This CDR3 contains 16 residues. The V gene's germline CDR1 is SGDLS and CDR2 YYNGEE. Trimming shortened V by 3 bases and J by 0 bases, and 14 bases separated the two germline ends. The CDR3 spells CASSAGTSYSTDTQYF. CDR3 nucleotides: TGTGCCAGCAGCGCCGGGACTTCGTATAGCACAGATACGCAGTATTTT. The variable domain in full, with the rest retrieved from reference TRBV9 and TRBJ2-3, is DSGVTQTPKHLITATGQRVTLRCSPRSGDLSVYWYQQSLDQGLQFLIQYYNGEERAKGNILERFSAQQFPDLHSELNLSSLELGDSALYFCASSAGTSYSTDTQYFGPGTRLTVL.

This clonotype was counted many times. The CDR3 bases are TGTGCCAGCAGCGAGCGGGCTGAAGCTTTCTTT. The encoded protein is CASSERAEAFF. The chain carries TRBV5-8 and TRBJ1-1; D is ambiguous. The CDR3 is made up of 11 amino acids. V lost 4 bases and J lost 6, with 7 bases in between. The germline CDR1 and CDR2 sequences are SGHTS and YDEGEE.

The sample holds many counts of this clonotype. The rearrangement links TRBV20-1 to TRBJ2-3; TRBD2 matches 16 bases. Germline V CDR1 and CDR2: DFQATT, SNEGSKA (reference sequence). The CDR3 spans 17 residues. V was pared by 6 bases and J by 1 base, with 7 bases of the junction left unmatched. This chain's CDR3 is CSARGLAGGPRTDTQYF. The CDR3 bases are TGCAGTGCAAGGGGACTAGCGGGAGGGCCCCGCACAGATACGCAGTATTTT.

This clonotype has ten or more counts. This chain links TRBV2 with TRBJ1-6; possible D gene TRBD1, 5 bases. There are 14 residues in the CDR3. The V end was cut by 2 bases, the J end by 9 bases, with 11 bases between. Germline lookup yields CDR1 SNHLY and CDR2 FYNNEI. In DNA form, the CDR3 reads TGTGCCAGCAGTGAACACCTGCAGGGTTCACCCCTCCACTTT. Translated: CASSEHLQGSPLHF.

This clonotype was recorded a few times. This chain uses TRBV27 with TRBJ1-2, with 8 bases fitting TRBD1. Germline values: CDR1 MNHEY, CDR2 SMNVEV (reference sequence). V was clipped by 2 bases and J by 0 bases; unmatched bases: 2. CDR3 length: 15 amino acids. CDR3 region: CASSLQGAANYGYTF. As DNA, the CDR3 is TGTGCCAGCAGTTTACAGGGGGCCGCTAACTATGGCTACACCTTC.

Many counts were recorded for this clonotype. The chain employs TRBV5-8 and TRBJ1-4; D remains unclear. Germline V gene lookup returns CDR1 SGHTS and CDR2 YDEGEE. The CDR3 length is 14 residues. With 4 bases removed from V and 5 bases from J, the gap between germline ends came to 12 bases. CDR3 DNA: TGTGCCAGCAGCCGATCGGATGTAAATGAAAAACTGTTTTTT. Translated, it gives CASSRSDVNEKLFF.

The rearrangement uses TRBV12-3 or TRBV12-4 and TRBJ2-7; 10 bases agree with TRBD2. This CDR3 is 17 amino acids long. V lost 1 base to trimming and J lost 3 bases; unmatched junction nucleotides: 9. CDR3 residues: CASSLDRRTSGIYEQYF. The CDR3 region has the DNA TGTGCCAGCAGTTTAGACCGCCGGACTAGCGGAATCTACGAGCAGTACTTC.

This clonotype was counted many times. For the CDR3, the DNA is TGCAGTGCTAGGGCAGGGTCTTTGAACACTGAAGCTTTCTTT. It yields the protein CSARAGSLNTEAFF. The chain couples TRBV20-1 to TRBJ1-1, with D possibly being TRBD1 (5 bases). Germline-derived CDR1 and CDR2 are DFQATT and SNEGSKA (reference sequence). The CDR3 runs 14 residues. V was trimmed by 3 bases and J by 0 bases, leaving 11 bases between them.

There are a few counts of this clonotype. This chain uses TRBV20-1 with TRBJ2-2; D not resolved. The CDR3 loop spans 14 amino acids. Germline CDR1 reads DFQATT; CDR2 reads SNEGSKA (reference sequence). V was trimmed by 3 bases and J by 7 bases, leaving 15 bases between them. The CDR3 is CSASRAGWSGELFF. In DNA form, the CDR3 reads TGCAGTGCTAGCCGGGCCGGATGGAGCGGGGAGCTGTTTTTT.

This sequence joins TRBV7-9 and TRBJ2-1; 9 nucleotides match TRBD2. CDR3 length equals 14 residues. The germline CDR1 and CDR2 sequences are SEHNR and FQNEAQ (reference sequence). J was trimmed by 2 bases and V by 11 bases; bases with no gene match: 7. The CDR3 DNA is TGTGCCGGACATAGCGGGAGTCCCTACAATGAGCAGTTCTTC. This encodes CAGHSGSPYNEQFF.

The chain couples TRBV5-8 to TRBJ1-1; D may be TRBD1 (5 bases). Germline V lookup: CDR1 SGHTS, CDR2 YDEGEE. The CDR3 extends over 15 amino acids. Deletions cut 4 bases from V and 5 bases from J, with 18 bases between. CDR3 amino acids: CASSPNFWGRTEAFF. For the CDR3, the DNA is TGTGCCAGCAGCCCAAACTTTTGGGGGAGGACTGAAGCTTTCTTT.

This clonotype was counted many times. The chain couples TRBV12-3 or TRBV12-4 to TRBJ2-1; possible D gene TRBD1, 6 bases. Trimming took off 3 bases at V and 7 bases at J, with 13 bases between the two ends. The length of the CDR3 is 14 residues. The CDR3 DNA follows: TGTGCCAGCAGTTTCCTTCAGGGGAGTAATGAGCAGTTCTTC. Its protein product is CASSFLQGSNEQFF.

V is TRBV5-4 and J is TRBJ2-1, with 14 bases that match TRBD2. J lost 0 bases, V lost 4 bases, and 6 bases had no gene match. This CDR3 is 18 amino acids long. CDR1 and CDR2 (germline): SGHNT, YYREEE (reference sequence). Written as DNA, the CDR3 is TGTGCCAGCAGCGGACTAGCGGGAGGAAGGTCCTCCTACAATGAGCAGTTCTTC. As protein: CASSGLAGGRSSYNEQFF.

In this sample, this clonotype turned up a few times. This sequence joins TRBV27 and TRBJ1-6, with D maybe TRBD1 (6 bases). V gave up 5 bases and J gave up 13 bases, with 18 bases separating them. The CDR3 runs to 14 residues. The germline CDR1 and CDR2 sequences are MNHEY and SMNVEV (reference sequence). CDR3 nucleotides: TGTGCCAGCAGTACATCAGAGGGGGGTCTGCCCCTCCACTTT. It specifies CASSTSEGGLPLHF.

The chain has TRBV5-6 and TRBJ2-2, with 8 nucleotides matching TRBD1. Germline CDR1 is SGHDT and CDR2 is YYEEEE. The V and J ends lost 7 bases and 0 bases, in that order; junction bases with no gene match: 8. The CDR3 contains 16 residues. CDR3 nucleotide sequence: TGTGCCAGCGACAGGGGCCAGGCGTCGAACACCGGGGAGCTGTTTTTT. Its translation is CASDRGQASNTGELFF.

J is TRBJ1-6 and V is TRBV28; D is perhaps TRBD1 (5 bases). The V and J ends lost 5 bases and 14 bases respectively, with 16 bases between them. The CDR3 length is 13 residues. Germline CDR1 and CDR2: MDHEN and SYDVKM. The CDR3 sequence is CASSPPTVLTLHF. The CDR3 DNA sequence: TGTGCCAGCAGTCCGCCGACAGTACTGACCCTCCACTTT. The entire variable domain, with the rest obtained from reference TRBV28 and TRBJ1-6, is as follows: DVKVTQSSRYLVKRTGEKVFLECVQDMDHENMFWYRQDPGLGLRLIYFSYDVKMKEKGDIPEGYSVSREKKERFSLILESASTNQTSMYLCASSPPTVLTLHFGNGTRLTVT.

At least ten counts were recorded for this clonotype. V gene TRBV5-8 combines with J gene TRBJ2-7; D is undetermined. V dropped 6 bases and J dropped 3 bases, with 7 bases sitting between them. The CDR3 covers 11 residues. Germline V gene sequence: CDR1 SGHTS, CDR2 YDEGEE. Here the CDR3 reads CASIYVYEQYF. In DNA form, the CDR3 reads TGTGCCAGCATCTATGTCTACGAGCAGTACTTC.

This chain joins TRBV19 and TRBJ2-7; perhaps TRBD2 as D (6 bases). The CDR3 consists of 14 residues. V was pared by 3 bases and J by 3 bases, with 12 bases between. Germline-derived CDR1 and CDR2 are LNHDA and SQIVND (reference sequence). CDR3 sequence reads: CASSIGGADYEQYF. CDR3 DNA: TGTGCCAGTAGTATTGGAGGGGCCGACTACGAGCAGTACTTC.

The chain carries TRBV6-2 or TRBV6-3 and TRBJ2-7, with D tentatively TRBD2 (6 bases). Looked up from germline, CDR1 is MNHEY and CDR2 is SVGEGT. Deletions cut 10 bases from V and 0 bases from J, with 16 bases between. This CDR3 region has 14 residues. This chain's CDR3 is CATNHGTFSYEQYF. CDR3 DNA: TGTGCCACTAACCACGGGACTTTCTCCTACGAGCAGTACTTC.

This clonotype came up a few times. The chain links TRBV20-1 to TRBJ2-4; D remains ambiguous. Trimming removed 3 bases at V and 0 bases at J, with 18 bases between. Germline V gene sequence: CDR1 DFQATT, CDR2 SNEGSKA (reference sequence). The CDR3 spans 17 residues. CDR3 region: CSARTGNLYLAKNIQYF. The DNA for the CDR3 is TGCAGTGCTAGGACTGGAAACCTCTATCTAGCCAAAAACATTCAGTACTTC.

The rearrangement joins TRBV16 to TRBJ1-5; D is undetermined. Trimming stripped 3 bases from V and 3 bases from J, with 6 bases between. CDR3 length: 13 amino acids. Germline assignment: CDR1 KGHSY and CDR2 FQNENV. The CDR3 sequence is CASSQGNNQPQHF. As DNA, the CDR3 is TGTGCCAGCAGCCAGGGGAACAATCAGCCCCAGCATTTT.

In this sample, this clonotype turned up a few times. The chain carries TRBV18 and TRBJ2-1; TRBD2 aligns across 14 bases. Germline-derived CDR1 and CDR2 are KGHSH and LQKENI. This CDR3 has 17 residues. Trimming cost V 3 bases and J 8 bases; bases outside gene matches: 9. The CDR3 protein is CASSPPATSGRGDEQFF. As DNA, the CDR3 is TGTGCCAGCTCACCCCCCGCGACTAGCGGGAGGGGTGATGAGCAGTTCTTC. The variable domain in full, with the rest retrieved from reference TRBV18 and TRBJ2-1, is NAGVMQNPRHLVRRRGQEARLRCSPMKGHSHVYWYRQLPEEGLKFMVYLQKENIIDESGMPKERFSAEFPKEGPSILRIQQVVRGDSAAYFCASSPPATSGRGDEQFFGPGTRLTVL.

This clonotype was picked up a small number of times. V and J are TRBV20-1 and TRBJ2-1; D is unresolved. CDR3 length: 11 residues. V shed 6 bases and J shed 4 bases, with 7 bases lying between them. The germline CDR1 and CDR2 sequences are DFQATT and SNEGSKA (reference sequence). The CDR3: CSANIYNEQFF. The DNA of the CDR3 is TGCAGTGCCAACATTTACAATGAGCAGTTCTTC.

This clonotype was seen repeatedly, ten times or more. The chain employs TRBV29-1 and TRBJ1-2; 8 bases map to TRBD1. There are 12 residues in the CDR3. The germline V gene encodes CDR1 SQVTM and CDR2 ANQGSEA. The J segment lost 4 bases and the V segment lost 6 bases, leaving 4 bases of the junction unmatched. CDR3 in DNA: TGCAGCGTACGGACAGGGTCCTATGGCTACACCTTC. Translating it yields CSVRTGSYGYTF.

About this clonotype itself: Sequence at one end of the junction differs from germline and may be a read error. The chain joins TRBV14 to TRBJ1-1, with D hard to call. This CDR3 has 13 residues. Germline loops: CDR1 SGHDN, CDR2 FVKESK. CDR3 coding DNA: TGTGCCAGCAGCCAAGATCGGAACAGTGAAGCTTTCTTT. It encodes CASSQDRNSEAFF. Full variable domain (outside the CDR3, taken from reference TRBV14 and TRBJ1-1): EAGVTQFPSHSVIEKGQTVTLRCDPISGHDNLYWYRRVMGKEIKFLLHFVKESKQDESGMPNNRFLAERTGGTYSTLKVQPAELEDSGVYFCASSQDRNSEAFFGQGTRLTVV.